One and the same sample provided the 27 T cell receptor beta chains below, sequenced in a study of T cell responses to AZD1222 COVID-19 vaccine. The data were produced by immunoSEQ multiplex PCR, yet TCRdb's version contains in-frame clones alone and is incomplete. The repertoire consists of fewer than 100,000 clones, with about 83% occurring once and the leading ten covering 11%. Sequencing was performed on peripheral blood, taken 28 days after the second AZD1222 dose. These receptors were collected from an adult who received the AZD1222 COVID-19 vaccine.

This clone was found once. The chain couples TRBV23-1 to TRBJ1-5; TRBD1 agrees at 9 bases. TRBV23-1 qualifies as an ORF whose function is uncertain. V was pared by 2 bases and J by 0 bases, with 8 bases of the junction left unmatched. The CDR3 runs to 18 residues. This CDR3 reads CASSQPGTGKDSNQPQHF. The CDR3, as DNA: TGCGCCAGCAGTCAACCCGGGACAGGGAAGGATAGCAATCAGCCCCAGCATTTT.

The gene calls are TRBV6-5 and TRBJ2-2, with a possible D match to TRBD2 (5 bases). Per the germline V gene, CDR1 is MNHEY and CDR2 is SVGAGI. Trimming took off 4 bases at V and 7 bases at J, with 7 bases between the two ends. The CDR3 spans 12 residues. This CDR3 reads CASSWSGGELFF. CDR3 DNA sequence: TGTGCCAGCAGTTGGAGCGGCGGGGAGCTGTTTTTT.

The CDR3 nucleotides read TGTGCCAGCAGTTTAAGAGGTGAGAACACTGAAGCTTTCTTT. This sequence encodes CASSLRGENTEAFF. This chain uses TRBV28 with TRBJ1-1, with D hard to call. The CDR3 runs 14 residues. The V and J ends lost 2 bases and 1 base respectively, with 8 bases between them. CDR1 and CDR2 (germline): MDHEN, SYDVKM.

The gene calls are TRBV7-8 and TRBJ1-3; tentatively, D is TRBD1 (5 bases). This CDR3 spans 15 amino acids. The V gene's germline CDR1 is SGHVS and CDR2 FQNEAQ. With 3 bases removed from V and 4 bases from J, the gap between germline ends came to 13 bases. The CDR3 DNA sequence: TGTGCCAGCAGCTTGGGGGTTCTTTCCGGAAACACCATATATTTT. Residues: CASSLGVLSGNTIYF.

V is TRBV6-5 and J is TRBJ2-1, with TRBD1 matching over 8 bases. Germline CDR1 MNHEY, CDR2 SVGAGI. V dropped 5 bases and J dropped 1; count of bases not matched to a gene: 4. The length of the CDR3 is 15 residues. In DNA form, the CDR3 reads TGTGCCAGCAGTAAGGACAGGGAATCCTACAATGAGCAGTTCTTC. Protein sequence: CASSKDRESYNEQFF.

The V gene is TRBV9, the J gene TRBJ1-1; D is unresolved. The V gene's germline CDR1 is SGDLS and CDR2 YYNGEE. V lost 4 bases to trimming and J lost 1 base, with 8 bases between them. The CDR3 sequence is 13 residues long. CDR3 loop: CASSSRQNTEAFF. DNA of the CDR3: TGTGCCAGCAGCTCCCGACAGAACACTGAAGCTTTCTTT.

This chain uses TRBV3-1 (or the pseudogene TRBV3-2) with TRBJ2-7, with 8 bases lining up with TRBD1. V was pared by 0 bases and J by 7 bases, with 2 bases of the junction left unmatched. Germline CDR1 is LGHDT and CDR2 is YNNKEL (reference sequence). The CDR3 is made up of 13 amino acids. CDR3 nucleotide sequence: TGTGCCAGCAGCCAAGATACAGGGGGGGAGCAGTACTTC. Encoded protein: CASSQDTGGEQYF.

This rearrangement joins TRBV9 to TRBJ2-2; D may be TRBD2 (7 bases). V lost 3 bases to trimming and J lost 6 bases, with 9 bases between them. Germline CDR1 reads SGDLS; CDR2 reads YYNGEE. The CDR3 totals 13 residues. The CDR3 nucleotides are TGTGCCAGCAGCGACGGGGGGCCCGGGGAGCTGTTTTTT. Protein sequence: CASSDGGPGELFF.

This clone turned up a few times. V is TRBV5-5 and J is TRBJ2-7; D call uncertain. Looked up from germline, CDR1 is SGHKS and CDR2 is YYEKEE (reference sequence). The CDR3 totals 13 residues. The ends were cut back, 0 bases at V and 1 base at J, with 5 bases in the middle. CDR3 sequence (DNA): TGTGCCAGCAGCTTGGCGCAGTCCTACGAGCAGTACTTC. Translated, it gives CASSLAQSYEQYF.

The chain recombines TRBV5-5 with TRBJ1-2; D is ambiguous. Between the trimmed V and J ends, which lost 1 base and 1 base, there was a span of 20 bases. Germline loops: CDR1 SGHKS, CDR2 YYEKEE (reference sequence). The CDR3 totals 18 residues. The CDR3 loop is CASSLRSGYLRDNYGYTF. The CDR3 DNA reads as TGTGCCAGCAGCTTGAGATCAGGCTATCTTAGGGATAACTATGGCTACACCTTC.

The gene calls are TRBV2 and TRBJ2-1; TRBD2 matches at 7 bases. The J segment lost 2 bases and the V segment lost 3 bases, leaving 7 bases of the junction unmatched. Germline V CDR1 and CDR2: SNHLY, FYNNEI. The CDR3 sequence is 16 residues long. CDR3 DNA: TGTGCCAGCAGTGAGGGCGGGGGTCGCGCCTACAATGAGCAGTTCTTC. Encoded protein: CASSEGGGRAYNEQFF.

This clone was detected a few times. This sequence joins TRBV9 and TRBJ2-1; 13 bases align to TRBD2. V was pared by 3 bases and J by 7 bases, with 4 bases of the junction left unmatched. The CDR3 contains 15 residues. CDR1 and CDR2 from the germline V gene are SGDLS and YYNGEE. The chain's CDR3 is CASSETSGGANEQFF. As DNA, the CDR3 is TGTGCCAGCAGCGAAACTAGCGGGGGGGCAAATGAGCAGTTCTTC. The full variable domain, in which reference TRBV9 and TRBJ2-1 provide the parts outside the CDR3, is DSGVTQTPKHLITATGQRVTLRCSPRSGDLSVYWYQQSLDQGLQFLIQYYNGEERAKGNILERFSAQQFPDLHSELNLSSLELGDSALYFCASSETSGGANEQFFGPGTRLTVL.

V usage is TRBV19 and J usage is TRBJ1-6; weak D call: TRBD1 (6 bases). The CDR3 runs 16 residues. Trimming removed 3 bases at V and 0 bases at J, with 9 bases between. Germline V gene sequence: CDR1 LNHDA, CDR2 SQIVND (reference sequence). CDR3 DNA: TGTGCCAGTAGTATGACGGACAGCTCCTATAATTCACCCCTCCACTTT. Translating gives CASSMTDSSYNSPLHF.

The chain is built from TRBV11-2 and TRBJ1-1; D not resolved. The CDR3 extends over 11 amino acids. With 4 bases removed from V and 10 bases from J, the gap between germline ends came to 10 bases. Germline CDR1 SGHAT, CDR2 FQNNGV. In nucleotides, the CDR3 is TGTGCCAGCAGCTCCTCATCTGCAGCTTTCTTT. It yields the protein CASSSSSAAFF.

The rearrangement joins TRBV28 to TRBJ2-1, with D possibly TRBD2 on 5 matching bases. The ends were cut back, 5 bases at V and 4 bases at J, with 15 bases in the middle. Germline V CDR1 and CDR2: MDHEN, SYDVKM. CDR3 length equals 15 residues. This CDR3 reads CASSELGAGYNEQFF. The DNA of the CDR3 is TGTGCCAGCAGTGAATTAGGTGCGGGTTACAATGAGCAGTTCTTC.

The rearrangement uses TRBV6-5 and TRBJ1-2, with TRBD1 matching over 7 bases. This CDR3 spans 14 amino acids. The junction had 8 bases not matched to a gene; V was cut back by 6 bases and J by 4 bases. Per the germline V gene, CDR1 is MNHEY and CDR2 is SVGAGI. The CDR3 bases are TGTGCCAGCAGAGATCTAGGGGGCATCTATGGCTACACCTTC. Translating it yields CASRDLGGIYGYTF.

This clone was seen a few times. The rearrangement uses TRBV24-1 and TRBJ2-7, with 7 nucleotides matching TRBD1. Trimming at V came to 4 bases and at J to 0 bases, leaving 5 bases not matched to a gene. Germline assignment: CDR1 KGHDR and CDR2 SFDVKD. CDR3 length: 15 amino acids. The CDR3: CATSDTGTASYEQYF. CDR3 nucleotides: TGTGCCACCAGTGACACCGGGACAGCCTCCTACGAGCAGTACTTC.

As for this clone: The junction differs from germline at one of its ends, possibly a read error. This chain connects TRBV7-7 to TRBJ1-1, with 8 bases identical to TRBD1. CDR1 SSHAT and CDR2 FNYEAQ come from the germline V gene (reference sequence). CDR3 length equals 14 residues. CDR3 region: CASSFPDRATEAFF. Written as DNA, the CDR3 is TGTGCTAGCAGTTTCCCGGACAGGGCCACTGAAGCTTTCTTT.

V and J are TRBV6-1 and TRBJ2-3; 7 positions match TRBD2. Germline-derived CDR1 and CDR2 are MNHNS and SASEGT. After removal of 0 bases from V and 3 bases from J, the junction contained 9 bases not matched to a gene. This CDR3 comprises 17 residues. The CDR3 protein is CASSEAITLGGTDTQYF. CDR3 DNA: TGTGCCAGCAGTGAAGCCATAACATTGGGGGGGACAGATACGCAGTATTTT.

The genes are TRBV5-1 and TRBJ2-5; D is undetermined. Germline V gene lookup returns CDR1 SGHRS and CDR2 YFSETQ. This CDR3 is 14 amino acids long. Trimming removed 2 bases at V and 5 bases at J, with 13 bases between. The CDR3 is CASSFNGYGETQYF. In DNA form, the CDR3 reads TGCGCCAGCAGCTTTAACGGGTATGGGGAGACCCAGTACTTC.

This chain connects TRBV7-2 to TRBJ1-2; 7 bases are a match to TRBD1. Trimming took 5 bases from V and 4 from J; bases not matched to a gene: 4. Germline lookup yields CDR1 SGHTA and CDR2 FQGNSA. There are 13 residues in the CDR3. CDR3 DNA sequence: TGTGCCAGCAGCCAGGACAGGCGCTATGGCTACACCTTC. It specifies CASSQDRRYGYTF.

There are a few counts of this clone. The chain links TRBV29-1 to TRBJ2-2; no definite D call. Germline CDR1 is SQVTM and CDR2 is ANQGSEA. The CDR3 has 13 amino acids. Trimming cost V 7 bases and J 2 bases, with 11 bases left between them. The CDR3 sequence is CSGLQDNTGELFF. DNA of the CDR3: TGCAGCGGCCTCCAGGACAACACCGGGGAGCTGTTTTTT.

As DNA, the CDR3 is TGTGCCAGCAGTGGCCGACAGTGGCCTTCCTACGAGCAGTACTTC. Amino acid sequence: CASSGRQWPSYEQYF. The V call is TRBV6-2 or TRBV6-3, the J call TRBJ2-7, with a weak D call TRBD1 (5 bases). There are 15 residues in the CDR3. V was pared by 5 bases and J by 1 base, with 15 bases between. CDR1 and CDR2 (germline): MNHEY, SVGEGT.

This chain connects TRBV20-1 to TRBJ2-1, with D possibly TRBD1 on 5 matching bases. CDR3 length equals 11 residues. V was pared by 6 bases and J by 7 bases, with 10 bases between. CDR1 is DFQATT and CDR2 is SNEGSKA in the germline V gene (reference sequence). The CDR3 bases are TGCAGTGCCTACGACAGAAATGAGCAGTTCTTC. Protein: CSAYDRNEQFF.

The V call is TRBV7-2, the J call TRBJ2-3; TRBD2 matches at 7 bases. CDR3 length: 15 amino acids. V shed 2 bases and J 1 base; nucleotides not matched to a gene: 3. CDR1 and CDR2 from the germline V gene are SGHTA and FQGNSA. The CDR3 nucleotides are TGTGCCAGCAGCTTACAGGCGGGGGGCACAGATACGCAGTATTTT. It yields the protein CASSLQAGGTDTQYF.

V gene TRBV9 combines with J gene TRBJ2-7; 8 positions agree with TRBD1. The germline gives CDR1 SGDLS, CDR2 YYNGEE. V lost 3 bases, J lost 2 bases, and 7 bases stayed unmatched. The CDR3 extends over 15 amino acids. CDR3 protein: CASSAEPGQAYEQYF. In nucleotides, the CDR3 is TGTGCCAGCAGCGCCGAACCGGGACAGGCCTACGAGCAGTACTTC.

The V and J genes are TRBV7-9 and TRBJ2-4; D ambiguous. The V end lost 5 bases, the J end lost 5 bases, and 13 bases lay between the germline ends. In germline, CDR1 is SEHNR, CDR2 FQNEAQ (reference sequence). CDR3 length: 14 amino acids. The CDR3 sequence: CASSARATQNIQYF. CDR3 DNA: TGTGCCAGCAGCGCCCGGGCCACACAAAACATTCAGTACTTC.